The clone carrying this TCR beta chain was detected once. These data come from a study of CD8 T cells in Susac syndrome. Reverse transcription of roughly 0.45 to 1 ug RNA used random hexamers. TCRdb reprocessed the immunoSEQ multiplex PCR reads with MiXCR, giving one entry per CDR3 protein. The sample lists about 430,000 distinct CDR3 sequences, approximately 85% occurring once. V gave up 6 bases and J gave up 0 bases, with 9 bases separating them. Per the germline V gene, CDR1 is DFQATT and CDR2 is SNEGSKA (reference sequence). There are 13 residues in the CDR3. The sequenced sample consisted of CD8+ T cells from PBMCs. The chain has TRBV20-1 and TRBJ2-1; D might be TRBD1 (5 bases). The sequence was obtained from a human donor with multiple sclerosis. Here the CDR3 DNA reads TGCAGTGCAACAGACAGCTCCTACAATGAGCAGTTCTTC. Translation: CSATDSSYNEQFF.